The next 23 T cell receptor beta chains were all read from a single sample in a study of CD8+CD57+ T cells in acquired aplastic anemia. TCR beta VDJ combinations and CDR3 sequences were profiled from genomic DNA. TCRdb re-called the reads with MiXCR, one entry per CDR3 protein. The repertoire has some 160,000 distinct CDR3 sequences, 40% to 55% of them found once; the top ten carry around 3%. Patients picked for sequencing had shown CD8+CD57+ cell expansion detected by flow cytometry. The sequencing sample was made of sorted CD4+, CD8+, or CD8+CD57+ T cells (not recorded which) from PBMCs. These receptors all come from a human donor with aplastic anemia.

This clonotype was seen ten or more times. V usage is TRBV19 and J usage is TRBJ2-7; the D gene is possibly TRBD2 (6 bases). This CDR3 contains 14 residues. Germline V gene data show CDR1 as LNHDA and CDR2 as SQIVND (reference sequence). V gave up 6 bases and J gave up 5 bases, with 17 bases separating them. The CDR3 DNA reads TGTGCCAGTAGCCCCCGGGCTAGCGCCCACGAGCAGTACTTC. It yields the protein CASSPRASAHEQYF.

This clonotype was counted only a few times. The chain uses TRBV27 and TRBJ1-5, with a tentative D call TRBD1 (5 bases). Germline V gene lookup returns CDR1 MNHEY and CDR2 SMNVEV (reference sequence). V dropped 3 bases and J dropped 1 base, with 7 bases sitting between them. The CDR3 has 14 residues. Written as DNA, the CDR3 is TGTGCCAGCAGTTTTCGACAGAGCAATCAGCCCCAGCATTTT. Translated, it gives CASSFRQSNQPQHF.

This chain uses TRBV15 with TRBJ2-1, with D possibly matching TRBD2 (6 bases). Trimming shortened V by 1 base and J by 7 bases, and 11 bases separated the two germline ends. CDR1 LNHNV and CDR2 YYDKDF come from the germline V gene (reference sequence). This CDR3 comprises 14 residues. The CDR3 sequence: CATSRAGVSNEQFF. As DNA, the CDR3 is TGTGCCACCAGCAGAGCGGGGGTTAGTAATGAGCAGTTCTTC.

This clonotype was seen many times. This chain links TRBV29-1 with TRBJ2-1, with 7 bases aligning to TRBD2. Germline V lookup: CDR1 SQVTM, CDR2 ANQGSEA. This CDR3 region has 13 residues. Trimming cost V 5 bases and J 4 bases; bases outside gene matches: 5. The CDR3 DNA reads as TGCAGCGTTATGGGGGGGGATTACAATGAGCAGTTCTTC. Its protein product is CSVMGGDYNEQFF.

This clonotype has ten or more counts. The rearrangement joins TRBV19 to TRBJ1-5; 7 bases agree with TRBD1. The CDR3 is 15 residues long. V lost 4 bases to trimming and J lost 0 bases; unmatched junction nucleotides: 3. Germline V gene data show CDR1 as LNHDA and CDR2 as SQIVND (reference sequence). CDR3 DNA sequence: TGTGCCAGTAGTACACAGGGGCGTAGCAATCAGCCCCAGCATTTT. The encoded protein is CASSTQGRSNQPQHF.

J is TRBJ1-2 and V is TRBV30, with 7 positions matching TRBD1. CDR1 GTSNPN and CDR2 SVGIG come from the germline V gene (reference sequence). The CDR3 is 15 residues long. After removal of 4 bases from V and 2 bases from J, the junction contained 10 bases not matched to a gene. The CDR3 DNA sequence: TGTGCCTGGATCCCCGGGACAGTCCCAAACTATGGCTACACCTTC. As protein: CAWIPGTVPNYGYTF.

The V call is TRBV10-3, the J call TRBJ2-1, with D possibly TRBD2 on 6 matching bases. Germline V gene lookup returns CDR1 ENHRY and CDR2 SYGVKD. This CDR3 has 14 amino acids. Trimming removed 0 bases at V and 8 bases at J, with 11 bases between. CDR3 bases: TGTGCCATCAGTGAGTCGGGGGAGGATCATGAGCAGTTCTTC. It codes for CAISESGEDHEQFF.

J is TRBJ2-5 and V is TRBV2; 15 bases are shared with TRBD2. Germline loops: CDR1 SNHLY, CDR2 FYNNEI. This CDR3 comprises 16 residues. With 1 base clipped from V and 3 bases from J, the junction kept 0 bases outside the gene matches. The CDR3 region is CASSEGTSGGEETQYF. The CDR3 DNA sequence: TGTGCCAGCAGTGAAGGGACTAGCGGGGGGGAAGAGACCCAGTACTTC.

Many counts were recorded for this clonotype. The CDR3 nucleotides read TGTGCCAGCAGCCAAAACAGGGGAAGGAACGAGCAGTACTTC. Protein sequence: CASSQNRGRNEQYF. The chain is built from TRBV16 and TRBJ2-7, with 7 bases identical to TRBD1. The CDR3 extends over 14 amino acids. The J segment lost 5 bases and the V segment lost 2 bases, leaving 6 bases of the junction unmatched. Germline assignment: CDR1 KGHSY and CDR2 FQNENV.

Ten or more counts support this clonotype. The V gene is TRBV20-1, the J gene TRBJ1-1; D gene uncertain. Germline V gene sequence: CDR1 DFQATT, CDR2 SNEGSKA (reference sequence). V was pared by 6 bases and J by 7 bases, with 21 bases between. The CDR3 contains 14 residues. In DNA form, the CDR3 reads TGCAGTGCCAAGGGCTCTCTAAAGGCAGTTGAAGCTTTCTTT. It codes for CSAKGSLKAVEAFF.

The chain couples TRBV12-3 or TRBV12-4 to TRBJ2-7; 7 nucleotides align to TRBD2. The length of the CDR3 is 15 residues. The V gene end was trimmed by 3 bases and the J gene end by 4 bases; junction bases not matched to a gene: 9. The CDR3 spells CASSFNIGGSYEQYF. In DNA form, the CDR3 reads TGTGCCAGCAGTTTTAACATCGGGGGGTCTTACGAGCAGTACTTC.

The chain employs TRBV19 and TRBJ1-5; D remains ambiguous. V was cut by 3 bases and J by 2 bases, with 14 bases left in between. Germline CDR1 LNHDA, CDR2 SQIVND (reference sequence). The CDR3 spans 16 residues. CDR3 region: CASSILVGQGNQPQHF. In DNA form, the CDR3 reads TGTGCCAGTAGTATCTTGGTAGGGCAGGGCAATCAGCCCCAGCATTTT.

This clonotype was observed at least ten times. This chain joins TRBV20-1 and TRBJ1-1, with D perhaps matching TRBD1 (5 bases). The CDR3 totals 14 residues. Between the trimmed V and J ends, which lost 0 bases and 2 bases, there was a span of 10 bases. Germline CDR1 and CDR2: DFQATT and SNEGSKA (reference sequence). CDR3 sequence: CSARDAGINTEAFF. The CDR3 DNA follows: TGCAGTGCTAGAGATGCAGGGATTAACACTGAAGCTTTCTTT.

CDR3 in amino acids: CSVQVGGAGPGELFF. The CDR3 bases are TGCAGCGTTCAGGTGGGGGGTGCGGGTCCCGGGGAGCTGTTTTTT. This chain joins TRBV29-1 and TRBJ2-2, with a possible D match to TRBD2 (6 bases). The CDR3 extends over 15 amino acids. The ends were cut back, 5 bases at V and 6 bases at J, with 19 bases in the middle. In germline, CDR1 is SQVTM, CDR2 ANQGSEA.

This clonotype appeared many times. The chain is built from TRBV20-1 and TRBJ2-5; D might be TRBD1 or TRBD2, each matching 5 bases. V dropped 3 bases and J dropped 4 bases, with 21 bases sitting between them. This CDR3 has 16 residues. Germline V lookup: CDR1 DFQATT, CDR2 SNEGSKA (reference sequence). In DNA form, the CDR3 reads TGCAGTGCTAGCCCACTAGGGGACGGGAAGGGAGAGACCCAGTACTTC. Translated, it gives CSASPLGDGKGETQYF.

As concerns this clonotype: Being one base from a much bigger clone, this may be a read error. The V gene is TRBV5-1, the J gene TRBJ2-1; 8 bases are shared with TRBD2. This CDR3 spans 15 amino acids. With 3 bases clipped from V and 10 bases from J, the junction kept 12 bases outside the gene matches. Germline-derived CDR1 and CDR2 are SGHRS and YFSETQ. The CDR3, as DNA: TGCGCCAGCAGCTCGGTTTCAGCGGGAGTTCGGGAGCAGTTCTTC. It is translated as CASSSVSAGVREQFF.

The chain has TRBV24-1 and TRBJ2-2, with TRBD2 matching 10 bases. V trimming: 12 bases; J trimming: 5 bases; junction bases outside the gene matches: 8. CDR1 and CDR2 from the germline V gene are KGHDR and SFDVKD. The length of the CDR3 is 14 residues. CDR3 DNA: TGTGCCTCTTCAGCGGGGGGGCGTACCGGGGAGCTGTTTTTT. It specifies CASSAGGRTGELFF.

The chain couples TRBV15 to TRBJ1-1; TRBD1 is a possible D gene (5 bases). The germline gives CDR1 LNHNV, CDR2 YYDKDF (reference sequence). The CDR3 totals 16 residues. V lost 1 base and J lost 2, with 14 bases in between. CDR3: CATSRVVGRANTEAFF. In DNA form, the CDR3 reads TGTGCCACCAGCAGAGTAGTCGGCAGGGCCAACACTGAAGCTTTCTTT.

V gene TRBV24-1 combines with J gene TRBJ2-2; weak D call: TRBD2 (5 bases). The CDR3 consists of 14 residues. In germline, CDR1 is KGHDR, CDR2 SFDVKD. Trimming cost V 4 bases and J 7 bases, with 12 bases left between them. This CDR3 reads CATSEGLSGGELFF. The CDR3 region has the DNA TGTGCCACCAGTGAAGGACTCTCGGGCGGGGAGCTGTTTTTT.

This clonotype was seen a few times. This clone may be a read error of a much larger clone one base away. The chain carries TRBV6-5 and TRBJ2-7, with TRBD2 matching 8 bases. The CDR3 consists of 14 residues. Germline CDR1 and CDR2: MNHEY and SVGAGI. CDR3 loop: CAGSYISGTYEQYF. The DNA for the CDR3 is TGTGCCGGCAGTTACATTAGCGGGACCTACGAGCAGTACTTC.

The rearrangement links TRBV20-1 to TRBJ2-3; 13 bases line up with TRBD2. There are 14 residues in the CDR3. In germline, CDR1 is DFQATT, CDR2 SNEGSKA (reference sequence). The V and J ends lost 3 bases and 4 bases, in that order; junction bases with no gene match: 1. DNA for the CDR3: TGCAGTGCTAGCGGGACTAGCGGGGCAGATACGCAGTATTTT. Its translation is CSASGTSGADTQYF.

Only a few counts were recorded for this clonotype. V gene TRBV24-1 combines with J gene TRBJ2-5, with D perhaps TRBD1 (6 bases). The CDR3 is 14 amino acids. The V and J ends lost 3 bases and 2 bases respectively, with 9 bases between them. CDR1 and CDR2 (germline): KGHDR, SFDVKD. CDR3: CATSDEGQQETQYF. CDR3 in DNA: TGTGCCACCAGTGATGAAGGACAGCAAGAGACCCAGTACTTC.

This CDR3 reads CANSKSPLTSSSYEQYF. For the CDR3, the DNA is TGTGCCAACAGCAAATCCCCTCTGACATCGAGCTCCTACGAGCAGTACTTC. This chain links TRBV12-3 or TRBV12-4 with TRBJ2-7; D unclear. V was shortened by 10 bases and J by 0 bases, with 25 bases between the two germline ends. This CDR3 spans 17 amino acids.